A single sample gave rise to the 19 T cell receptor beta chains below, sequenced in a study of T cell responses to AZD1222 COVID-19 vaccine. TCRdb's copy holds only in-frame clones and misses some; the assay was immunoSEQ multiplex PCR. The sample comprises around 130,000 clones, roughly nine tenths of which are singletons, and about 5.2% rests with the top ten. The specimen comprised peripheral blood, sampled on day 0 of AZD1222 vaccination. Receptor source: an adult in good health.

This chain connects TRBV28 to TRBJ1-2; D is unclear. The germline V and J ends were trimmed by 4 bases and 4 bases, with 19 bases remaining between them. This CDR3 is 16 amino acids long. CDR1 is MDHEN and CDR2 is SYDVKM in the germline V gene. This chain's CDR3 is CASSSSEPRPGYGYTF. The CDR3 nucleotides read TGTGCCAGCAGTTCGAGCGAACCGCGGCCGGGCTATGGCTACACCTTC.

The CDR3 protein is CASGDYSNQPQHF. The CDR3 DNA sequence: TGTGCCAGCGGCGATTATAGCAATCAGCCCCAGCATTTT. This chain joins TRBV12-3 or TRBV12-4 and TRBJ1-5; D remains ambiguous. V was pared by 8 bases and J by 0 bases, with 8 bases between. This CDR3 region has 13 residues.

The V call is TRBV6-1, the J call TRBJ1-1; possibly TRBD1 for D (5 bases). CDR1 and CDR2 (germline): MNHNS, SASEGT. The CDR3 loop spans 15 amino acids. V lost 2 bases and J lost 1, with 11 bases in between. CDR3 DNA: TGTGCCAGCAGTGAAATAGGTAGGGGGAACACTGAAGCTTTCTTT. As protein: CASSEIGRGNTEAFF.

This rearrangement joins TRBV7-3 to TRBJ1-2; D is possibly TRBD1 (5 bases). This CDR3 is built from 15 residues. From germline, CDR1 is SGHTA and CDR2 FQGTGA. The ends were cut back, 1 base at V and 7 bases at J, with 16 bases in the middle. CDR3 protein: CASSLIMEGTGGYTF. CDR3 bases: TGTGCCAGCAGCTTAATTATGGAAGGGACGGGTGGCTACACCTTC.

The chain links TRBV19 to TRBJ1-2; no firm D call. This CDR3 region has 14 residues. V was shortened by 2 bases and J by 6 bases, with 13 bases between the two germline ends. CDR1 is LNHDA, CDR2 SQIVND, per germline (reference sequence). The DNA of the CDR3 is TGTGCCAGTAGTATACTTGTCGTCCCGCATGGCTACACCTTC. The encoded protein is CASSILVVPHGYTF.

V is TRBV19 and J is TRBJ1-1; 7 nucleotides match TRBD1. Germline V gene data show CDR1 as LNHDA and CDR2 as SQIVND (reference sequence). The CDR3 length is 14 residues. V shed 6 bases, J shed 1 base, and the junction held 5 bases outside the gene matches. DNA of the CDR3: TGTGCCAGTAGGCGGACAGGACGGAACACTGAAGCTTTCTTT. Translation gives CASRRTGRNTEAFF.

The CDR3 coding sequence is TGCAGCGCGAGGGAGGCCACCGGGGAGCTGTTTTTT. Translating it yields CSAREATGELFF. The gene calls are TRBV29-1 and TRBJ2-2; D is perhaps TRBD2 (6 bases). The CDR3 spans 12 residues. CDR1 and CDR2 from the germline V gene are SQVTM and ANQGSEA. V was clipped by 7 bases and J by 4 bases, with 10 bases between them.

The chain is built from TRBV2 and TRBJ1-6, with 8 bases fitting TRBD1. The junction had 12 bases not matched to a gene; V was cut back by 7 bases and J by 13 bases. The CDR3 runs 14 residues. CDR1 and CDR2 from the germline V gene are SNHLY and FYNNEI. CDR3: CASKLTGAGGPLHF. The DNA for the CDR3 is TGTGCCAGCAAATTGACAGGGGCGGGGGGGCCCCTCCACTTT.

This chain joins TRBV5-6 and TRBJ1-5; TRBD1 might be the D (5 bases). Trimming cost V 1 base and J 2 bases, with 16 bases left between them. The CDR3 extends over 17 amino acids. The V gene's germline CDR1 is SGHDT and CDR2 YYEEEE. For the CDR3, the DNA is TGTGCCAGCAGCTTGAGGAGTACAGGCCCTGGCAATCAGCCCCAGCATTTT. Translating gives CASSLRSTGPGNQPQHF.

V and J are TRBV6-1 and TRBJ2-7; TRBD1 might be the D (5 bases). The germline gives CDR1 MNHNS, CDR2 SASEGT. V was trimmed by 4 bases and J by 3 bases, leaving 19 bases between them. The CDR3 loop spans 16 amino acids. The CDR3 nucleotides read TGTGCCAGCAGTGGTATTAGGGGTGGAGTTAGCTACGAGCAGTACTTC. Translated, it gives CASSGIRGGVSYEQYF.

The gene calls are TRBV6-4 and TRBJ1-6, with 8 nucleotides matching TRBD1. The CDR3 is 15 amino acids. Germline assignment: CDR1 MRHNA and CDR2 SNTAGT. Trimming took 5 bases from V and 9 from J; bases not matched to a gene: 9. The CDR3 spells CASSSQGGTGSPLHF. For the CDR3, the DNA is TGTGCCAGCAGTTCCCAAGGGGGGACAGGTTCACCCCTCCACTTT.

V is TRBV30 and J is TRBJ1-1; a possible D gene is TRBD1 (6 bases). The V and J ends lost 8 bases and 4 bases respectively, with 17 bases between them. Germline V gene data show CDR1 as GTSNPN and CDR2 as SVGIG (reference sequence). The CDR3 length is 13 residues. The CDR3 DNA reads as TGTGCCCGGACCAGGGGTAGGGGCACTGAAGCTTTCTTT. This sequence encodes CARTRGRGTEAFF.

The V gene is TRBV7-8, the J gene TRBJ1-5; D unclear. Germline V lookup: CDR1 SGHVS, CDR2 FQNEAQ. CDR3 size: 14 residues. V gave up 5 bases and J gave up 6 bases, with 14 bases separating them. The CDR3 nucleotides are TGTGCCAGCAGCGAAGGCTCTGTCGGTCAGCCCCAGCATTTT. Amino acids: CASSEGSVGQPQHF.

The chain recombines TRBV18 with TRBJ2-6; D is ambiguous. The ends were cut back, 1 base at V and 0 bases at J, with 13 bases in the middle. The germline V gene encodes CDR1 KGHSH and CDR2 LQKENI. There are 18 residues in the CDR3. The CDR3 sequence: CASSPLDTESSGANVLTF. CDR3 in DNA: TGTGCCAGCTCACCACTCGATACAGAGAGCTCTGGGGCCAACGTCCTGACTTTC.

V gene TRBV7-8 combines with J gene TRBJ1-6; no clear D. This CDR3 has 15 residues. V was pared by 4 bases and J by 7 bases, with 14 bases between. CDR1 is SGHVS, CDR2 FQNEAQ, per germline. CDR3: CASSYRTVVNSPLHF. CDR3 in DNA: TGTGCCAGCAGCTACCGAACAGTTGTCAATTCACCCCTCCACTTT.

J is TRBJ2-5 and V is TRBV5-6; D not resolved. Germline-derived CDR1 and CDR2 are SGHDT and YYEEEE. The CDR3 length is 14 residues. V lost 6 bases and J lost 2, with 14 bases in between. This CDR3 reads CASTPWRLQETQYF. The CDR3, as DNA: TGTGCCAGCACCCCCTGGCGCCTTCAAGAGACCCAGTACTTC.

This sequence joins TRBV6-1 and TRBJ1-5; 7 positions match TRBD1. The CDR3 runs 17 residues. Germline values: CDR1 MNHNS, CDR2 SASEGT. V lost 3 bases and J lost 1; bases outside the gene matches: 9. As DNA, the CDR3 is TGTGCCAGCAGTGATATTATTAGGGGGCTAAGCAATCAGCCCCAGCATTTT. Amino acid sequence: CASSDIIRGLSNQPQHF.

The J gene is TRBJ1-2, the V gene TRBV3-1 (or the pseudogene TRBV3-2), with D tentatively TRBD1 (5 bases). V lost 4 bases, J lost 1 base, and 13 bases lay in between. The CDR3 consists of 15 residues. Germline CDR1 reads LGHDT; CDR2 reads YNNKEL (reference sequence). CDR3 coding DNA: TGTGCCAGCAGCCGGAGAGGGGCGTTTAACTATGGCTACACCTTC. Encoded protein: CASSRRGAFNYGYTF.

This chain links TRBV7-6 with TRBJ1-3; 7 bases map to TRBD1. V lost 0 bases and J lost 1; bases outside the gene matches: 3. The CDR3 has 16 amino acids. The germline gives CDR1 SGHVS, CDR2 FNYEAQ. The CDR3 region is CASSLASGGSGNTIYF. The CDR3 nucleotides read TGTGCCAGCAGCTTAGCTTCAGGGGGGTCTGGAAACACCATATATTTT.